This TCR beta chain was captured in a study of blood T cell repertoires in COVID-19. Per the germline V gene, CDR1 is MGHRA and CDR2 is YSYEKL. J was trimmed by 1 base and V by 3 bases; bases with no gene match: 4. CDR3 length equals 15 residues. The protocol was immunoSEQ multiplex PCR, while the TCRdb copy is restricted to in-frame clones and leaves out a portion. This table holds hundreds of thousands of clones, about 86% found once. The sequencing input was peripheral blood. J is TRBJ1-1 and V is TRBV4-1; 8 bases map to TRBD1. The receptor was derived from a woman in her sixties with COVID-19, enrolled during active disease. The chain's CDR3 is CASSQSGQGNTEAFF. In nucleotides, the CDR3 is TGCGCCAGCAGCCAGAGTGGACAGGGGAACACTGAAGCTTTCTTT.